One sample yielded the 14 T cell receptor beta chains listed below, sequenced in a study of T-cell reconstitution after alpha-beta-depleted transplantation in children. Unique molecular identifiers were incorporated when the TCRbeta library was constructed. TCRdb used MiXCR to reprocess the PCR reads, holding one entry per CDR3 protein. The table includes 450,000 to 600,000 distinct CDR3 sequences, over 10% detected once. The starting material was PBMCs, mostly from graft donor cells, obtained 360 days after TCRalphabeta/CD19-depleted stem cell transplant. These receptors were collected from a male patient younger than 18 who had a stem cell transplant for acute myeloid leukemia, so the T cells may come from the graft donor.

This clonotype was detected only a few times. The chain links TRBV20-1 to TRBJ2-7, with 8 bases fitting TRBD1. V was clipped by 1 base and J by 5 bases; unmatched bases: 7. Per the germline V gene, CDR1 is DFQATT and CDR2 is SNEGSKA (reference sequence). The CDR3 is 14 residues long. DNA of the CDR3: TGCAGTGCTAGAGCGCGGGACAGGTGGAACGAGCAGTACTTC. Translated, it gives CSARARDRWNEQYF.

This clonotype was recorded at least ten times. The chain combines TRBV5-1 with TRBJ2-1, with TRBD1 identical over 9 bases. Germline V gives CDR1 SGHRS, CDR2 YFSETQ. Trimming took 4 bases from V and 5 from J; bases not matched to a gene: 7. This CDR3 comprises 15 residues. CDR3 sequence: CASSPLGQGDNEQFF. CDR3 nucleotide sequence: TGCGCCAGCAGCCCTCTGGGACAGGGTGACAATGAGCAGTTCTTC.

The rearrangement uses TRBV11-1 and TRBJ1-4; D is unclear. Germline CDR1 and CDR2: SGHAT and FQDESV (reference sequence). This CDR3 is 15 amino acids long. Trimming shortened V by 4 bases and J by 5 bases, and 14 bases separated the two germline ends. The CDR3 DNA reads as TGTGCCAGCAGCTATCGAGGCCATGGGAATGAAAAACTGTTTTTT. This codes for CASSYRGHGNEKLFF.

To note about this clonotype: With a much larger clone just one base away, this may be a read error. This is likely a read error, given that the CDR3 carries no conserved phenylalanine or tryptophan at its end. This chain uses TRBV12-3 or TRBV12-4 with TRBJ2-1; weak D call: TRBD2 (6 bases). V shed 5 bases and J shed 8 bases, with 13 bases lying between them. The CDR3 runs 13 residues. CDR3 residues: CASSLAGTDEQFL. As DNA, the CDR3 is TGTGCCAGCAGTCTTGCCGGGACTGATGAGCAGTTCTTG.

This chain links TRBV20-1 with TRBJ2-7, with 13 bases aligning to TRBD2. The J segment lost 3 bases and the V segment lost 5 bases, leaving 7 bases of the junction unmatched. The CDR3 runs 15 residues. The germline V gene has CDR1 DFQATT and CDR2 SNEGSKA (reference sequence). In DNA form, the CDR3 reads TGCAGTGCTCTTCGGACTAGCGGGGGATTCTACGAGCAGTACTTC. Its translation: CSALRTSGGFYEQYF.

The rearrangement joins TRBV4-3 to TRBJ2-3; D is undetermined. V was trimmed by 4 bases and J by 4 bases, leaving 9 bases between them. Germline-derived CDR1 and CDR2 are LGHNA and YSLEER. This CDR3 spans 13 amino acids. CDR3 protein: CASSRLQSDTQYF. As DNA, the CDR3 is TGCGCCAGCAGCCGGCTTCAATCAGATACGCAGTATTTT.

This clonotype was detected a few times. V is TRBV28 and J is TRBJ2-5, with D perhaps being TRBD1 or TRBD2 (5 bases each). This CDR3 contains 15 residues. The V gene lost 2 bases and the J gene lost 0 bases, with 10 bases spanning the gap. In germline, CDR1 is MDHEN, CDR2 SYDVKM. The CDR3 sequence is CASSLLGVNQETQYF. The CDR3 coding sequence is TGTGCCAGCAGTTTACTGGGGGTGAACCAAGAGACCCAGTACTTC.

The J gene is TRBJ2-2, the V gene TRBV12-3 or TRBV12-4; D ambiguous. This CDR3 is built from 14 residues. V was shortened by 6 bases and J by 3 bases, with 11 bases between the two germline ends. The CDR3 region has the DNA TGTGCCAGCAGAGACGTGGCAGACACCGGGGAGCTGTTTTTT. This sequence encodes CASRDVADTGELFF.

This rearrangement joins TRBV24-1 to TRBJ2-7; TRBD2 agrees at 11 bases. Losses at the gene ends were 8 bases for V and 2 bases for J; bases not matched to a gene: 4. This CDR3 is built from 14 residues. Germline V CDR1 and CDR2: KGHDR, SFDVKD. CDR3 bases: TGTGCCACCACCGGGACTAGCGGACCCTACGAGCAGTACTTC. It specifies CATTGTSGPYEQYF.

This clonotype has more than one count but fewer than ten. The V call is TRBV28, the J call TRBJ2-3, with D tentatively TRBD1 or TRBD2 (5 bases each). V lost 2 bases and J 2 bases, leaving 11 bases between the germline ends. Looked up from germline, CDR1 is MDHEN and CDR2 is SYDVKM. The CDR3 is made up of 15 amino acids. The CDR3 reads CASSLGAGTTDTQYF. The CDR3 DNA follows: TGTGCCAGCAGTTTAGGGGCAGGGACCACAGATACGCAGTATTTT.

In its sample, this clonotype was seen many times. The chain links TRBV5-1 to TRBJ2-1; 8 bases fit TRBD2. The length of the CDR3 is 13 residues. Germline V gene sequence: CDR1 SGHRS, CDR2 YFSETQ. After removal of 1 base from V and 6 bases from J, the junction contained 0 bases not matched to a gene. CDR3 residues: CASSLTSGNEQFF. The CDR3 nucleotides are TGCGCCAGCAGCTTGACTAGCGGCAATGAGCAGTTCTTC.

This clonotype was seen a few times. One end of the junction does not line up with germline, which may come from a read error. CDR3 coding DNA: TGTGCCAGCAGTTTATTTTGGACAAGCTCCGACGAGCAGTACTTC. Amino acids: CASSLFWTSSDEQYF. V gene TRBV12-3 or TRBV12-4 combines with J gene TRBJ2-7; D is possibly TRBD1 (5 bases). The CDR3 sequence is 15 residues long.

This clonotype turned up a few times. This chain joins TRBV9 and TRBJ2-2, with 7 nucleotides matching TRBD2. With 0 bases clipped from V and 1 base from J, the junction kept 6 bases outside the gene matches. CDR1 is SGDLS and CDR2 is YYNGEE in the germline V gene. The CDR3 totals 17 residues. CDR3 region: CASSVVVAGWNTGELFF. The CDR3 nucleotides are TGTGCCAGCAGCGTAGTTGTAGCGGGCTGGAACACCGGGGAGCTGTTTTTT.

CDR3 residues: CASSLAREYNEQFF. DNA for the CDR3: TGTGCCAGCAGTTTAGCGAGGGAATACAATGAGCAGTTCTTC. This chain uses TRBV28 with TRBJ2-1, with a possible D match to TRBD2 (5 bases). The CDR3 contains 14 residues. Trimming stripped 2 bases from V and 4 bases from J, with 9 bases between. Germline loops: CDR1 MDHEN, CDR2 SYDVKM.